The clone carrying this T cell receptor beta chain was observed a single time. As handled by the study authors: How many nucleated cells were present was estimated from reference gene primer amplification. Measured with immunoSEQ multiplex PCR; TCRdb has only the in-frame clones, and not every one. V and J calls and clone size follow that table, whereas D and trimming were derived from the DNA. The repertoire holds some 70,000 clones, around 90% seen once, with approximately 2.5% in the top ten. Trimming removed 3 bases at V and 7 bases at J, with 15 bases between. The CDR3 is made up of 14 amino acids. Per germline, CDR1 WNHNN and CDR2 SYGVQD (reference sequence). This sample is drawn from a study of blood T cell repertoires in COVID-19. Across the whole study: The United States, Italy and Spain supplied acute and convalescent COVID-19 samples.

The rearrangement joins TRBV10-1 to TRBJ1-1, with D uncertain. This clonotype was sampled from a human donor in a cohort sampled during active COVID-19. Sequencing input: peripheral blood. The CDR3 DNA follows: TGCGCCAGCAGTGATGGTGGAAGGGAGATTGAAGCTTTCTTT. The encoded protein is CASSDGGREIEAFF.